The following is a T cell receptor (beta chain) sequence with its context. Source study methods: Reference gene primers were amplified, and this amplification served to estimate nucleated cell counts. The table came from immunoSEQ multiplex PCR; TCRdb's copy has only in-frame clones and leaves some out. D and trimming come from the DNA, and the V and J calls and clone size come from that table. The data show 150,000 to 200,000 clones, about 90% seen once. Seattle patient enrollment occurred during active infection, with longitudinal follow-up thereafter. These data belong to a study of blood T cell repertoires in COVID-19. Study context: Whether acute or convalescent, the COVID-19 samples came from the United States, Italy and Spain. The cDNA or gDNA used as material had been derived from T cells, B-cell-depleted T cells, or PBMCs.

V dropped 5 bases and J dropped 4 bases, with 9 bases sitting between them. The CDR3 is 12 amino acids. The germline V gene encodes CDR1 SEHNR and CDR2 FQNEAQ (reference sequence). The sequenced material came from peripheral blood. J is TRBJ2-7 and V is TRBV7-9; no clear D gene. The clonotype originates from a woman aged 55-75 years with COVID-19, enrolled during active disease. CDR3 in amino acids: CASSDHGYEQYF. Here the CDR3 DNA reads TGTGCCAGCAGCGATCACGGGTACGAGCAGTACTTC.